This T cell receptor beta chain stems from a study of T cells in Graves' hyperthyroidism and ophthalmopathy. TCR beta CDR3 regions were amplified from RNA. The primer set for the first-round RT-PCR of the TCR CDR3 was HTBI. TCRdb redid the calling of the multiplex PCR reads with MiXCR, one entry per CDR3 protein. The table shows roughly 330,000 distinct CDR3 sequences, with around a sixth occurring only once. CDR1 is MNHNS, CDR2 SASEGT, per germline. This CDR3 comprises 17 residues. The V segment lost 7 bases and the J segment 2 bases; nucleotides outside the gene matches: 10. This chain uses TRBV6-1 with TRBJ2-3, with 12 bases matching TRBD1. Sequenced input: blood. This sequence was found in a man aged 25-45 years with Graves' hyperthyroidism. The CDR3, as DNA: TGTGCCAGCAATCGGGACAGGGGGCTGGGGGCCACAGATACGCAGTATTTT. Translating it yields CASNRDRGLGATDTQYF.